Listed below are T cell receptor beta chains from one sample, sequenced in a study of shared clonotypes between healthy human individuals. The data were produced by immunoSEQ multiplex PCR, yet TCRdb's version contains in-frame clones alone and is incomplete. Among about 2.3 million clones listed, 85% to 95% were seen once. Sequenced input: naive CD4+ T cells from PBMCs. These receptors originate from a man younger than 35 in good health. Some clones in this sample may be carry-over from other donors' samples. Each CDR3 is given with its conserved first and last residue. Fields, in order: D gene, V gene, J gene, clone size, CDR3 length, CDR3 protein, CDR3 DNA. A D gene is named only where the DNA matches it firmly. Rows may omit the clone size; those that give it use once, few, many or a size class.

D: TRBD1
V: TRBV19
J: TRBJ2-7
size: NA
length: 15
CDR3: CASSTPDRGRYEQYF
DNA: TGTGCCAGTAGTACCCCGGACAGGGGGCGTTACGAGCAGTACTTC

D: TRBD1
V: TRBV4-2
J: TRBJ2-5
size: NA
length: 14
CDR3: CASSQGQGRETQYF
DNA: TGTGCCAGCAGCCAGGGACAGGGACGAGAGACCCAGTACTTC

D: TRBD2
V: TRBV5-1
J: TRBJ2-7
size: NA
length: 14
CDR3: CASSPGLAGYEQYF
DNA: TGCGCCAGCAGCCCGGGACTAGCTGGCTACGAGCAGTACTTC

D: TRBD2
V: TRBV9
J: TRBJ2-2
size: NA
length: 16
CDR3: CASSVVSTSVTGELFF
DNA: TGTGCCAGCAGCGTAGTGTCGACTAGCGTTACCGGGGAGCTGTTTTTT

D: TRBD1
V: TRBV7-2
J: TRBJ1-3
size: NA
length: 17
CDR3: CASSLQGAQISGNTIYF
DNA: TGTGCCAGCAGCTTACAGGGGGCCCAAATCTCTGGAAACACCATATATTTT

D: TRBD1
V: TRBV9
J: TRBJ2-7
size: NA
length: 14
CDR3: CASSVGDRGYEQYF
DNA: TGTGCCAGCAGCGTAGGGGACAGGGGCTACGAGCAGTACTTC

D: NA
V: TRBV28
J: TRBJ2-7
size: NA
length: 16
CDR3: CASSLYRMGGSYEQYF
DNA: TGTGCCAGCAGTCTCTATCGGATGGGAGGCTCCTACGAGCAGTACTTC

D: TRBD2
V: TRBV9
J: TRBJ2-2
size: NA
length: 18
CDR3: CASSVGTLAGGNTGELFF
DNA: TGTGCCAGCAGCGTAGGCACACTAGCGGGAGGGAACACCGGGGAGCTGTTTTTT

D: NA
V: TRBV5-1
J: TRBJ2-7
size: NA
length: 14
CDR3: CASSFRVRSDEQYF
DNA: TGCGCCAGCAGCTTCAGGGTCAGGTCCGACGAGCAGTACTTC

D: NA
V: TRBV6-5
J: TRBJ1-2
size: once
length: 15
CDR3: CASSYSIQGPYGYTF
DNA: TGTGCCAGCAGTTACTCGATTCAGGGACCCTATGGCTACACCTTC

D: TRBD1
V: TRBV28
J: TRBJ2-3
size: once
length: 15
CDR3: CASSSGDRATDTQYF
DNA: TGTGCCAGCAGTTCCGGGGACAGAGCTACAGATACGCAGTATTTT

D: NA
V: TRBV28
J: TRBJ2-3
size: NA
length: 15
CDR3: CASSLSGAGTDTQYF
DNA: TGTGCCAGCAGTTTATCAGGGGCCGGCACAGATACGCAGTATTTT

D: NA
V: TRBV5-1
J: TRBJ1-2
size: NA
length: 13
CDR3: CASSSQGIAGYTF
DNA: TGCGCCAGCAGCTCCCAGGGAATTGCTGGCTACACCTTC

D: NA
V: TRBV28
J: TRBJ1-4
size: NA
length: 16
CDR3: CASSLLHGRTGEKLFF
DNA: TGTGCCAGCAGTTTATTACACGGCAGGACCGGAGAAAAACTGTTTTTT

D: NA
V: TRBV28
J: TRBJ2-3
size: NA
length: 14
CDR3: CASRYPPSADTQYF
DNA: TGTGCCAGCAGGTATCCTCCTAGTGCCGATACGCAGTATTTT

D: NA
V: TRBV7-2
J: TRBJ2-5
size: NA
length: 14
CDR3: CASSLARAQETQYF
DNA: TGTGCCAGCAGCTTAGCCAGGGCCCAAGAGACCCAGTACTTC

D: NA
V: TRBV18
J: TRBJ2-7
size: once
length: 14
CDR3: CASSPIPMASEQYF
DNA: TGTGCCAGCTCACCAATCCCGATGGCCTCCGAGCAGTACTTC

D: TRBD2
V: TRBV9
J: TRBJ2-1
size: NA
length: 21
CDR3: CASSAEGPGLALNPSYNEQFF
DNA: TGTGCCAGCAGCGCGGAGGGACCGGGACTAGCCCTTAACCCCTCCTACAATGAGCAGTTCTTC

D: NA
V: TRBV6-5
J: TRBJ1-3
size: once
length: 13
CDR3: CASSYGGGDTIYF
DNA: TGTGCCAGCAGTTATGGTGGGGGAGACACCATATATTTT

D: TRBD2
V: TRBV7-2
J: TRBJ2-3
size: NA
length: 13
CDR3: CASSSEREGTQYF
DNA: TGTGCCAGCAGCTCCGAGCGGGAGGGTACGCAGTATTTT

D: TRBD1
V: TRBV29-1
J: TRBJ2-7
size: NA
length: 14
CDR3: CSVEGTGGLYEQYF
DNA: TGCAGCGTTGAGGGGACAGGGGGACTCTACGAGCAGTACTTC

D: NA
V: TRBV5-1
J: TRBJ2-1
size: NA
length: 14
CDR3: CASRLGGPYNEQFF
DNA: TGCGCCAGCCGGCTTGGCGGGCCATACAATGAGCAGTTCTTC

D: NA
V: TRBV7-3
J: TRBJ2-5
size: NA
length: 14
CDR3: CASSPGPHRGAQYF
DNA: TGTGCCAGCAGCCCGGGACCCCACAGAGGGGCCCAGTACTTC

D: NA
V: TRBV7-8
J: TRBJ2-5
size: once
length: 16
CDR3: CASSLAATEGLMAQYF
DNA: TGTGCCAGCAGCTTAGCCGCGACAGAGGGTTTGATGGCCCAGTACTTC

D: NA
V: TRBV7-9
J: TRBJ2-3
size: NA
length: 13
CDR3: CASSSWAADTQYF
DNA: TGTGCCAGCAGTTCTTGGGCGGCTGATACGCAGTATTTT

D: NA
V: TRBV7-6
J: TRBJ1-5
size: NA
length: 13
CDR3: CASSLAGDQPQHF
DNA: TGTGCCAGCAGCTTAGCAGGAGATCAGCCCCAGCATTTT

D: NA
V: TRBV5-1
J: TRBJ1-2
size: few
length: 14
CDR3: CASSPGVTAGGYTF
DNA: TGCGCCAGCAGCCCCGGGGTCACCGCGGGAGGCTACACCTTC

D: NA
V: TRBV19
J: TRBJ2-3
size: NA
length: 15
CDR3: CASRNRVGRTDTQYF
DNA: TGTGCCAGTAGAAACAGGGTTGGTCGCACAGATACGCAGTATTTT

D: NA
V: TRBV6-5
J: TRBJ1-2
size: NA
length: 13
CDR3: CASRSGGPNGYTF
DNA: TGTGCCAGCAGGTCGGGGGGGCCGAATGGCTACACCTTC

D: TRBD2
V: TRBV28
J: TRBJ2-7
size: NA
length: 15
CDR3: CASSSAGTSGYEQYF
DNA: TGTGCCAGCAGTTCAGCCGGGACTAGCGGTTACGAGCAGTACTTC

D: TRBD1
V: TRBV6-4
J: TRBJ2-5
size: NA
length: 16
CDR3: CASSDSPTGGWETQYF
DNA: TGTGCCAGCAGTGACTCCCCGACAGGGGGCTGGGAGACCCAGTACTTC